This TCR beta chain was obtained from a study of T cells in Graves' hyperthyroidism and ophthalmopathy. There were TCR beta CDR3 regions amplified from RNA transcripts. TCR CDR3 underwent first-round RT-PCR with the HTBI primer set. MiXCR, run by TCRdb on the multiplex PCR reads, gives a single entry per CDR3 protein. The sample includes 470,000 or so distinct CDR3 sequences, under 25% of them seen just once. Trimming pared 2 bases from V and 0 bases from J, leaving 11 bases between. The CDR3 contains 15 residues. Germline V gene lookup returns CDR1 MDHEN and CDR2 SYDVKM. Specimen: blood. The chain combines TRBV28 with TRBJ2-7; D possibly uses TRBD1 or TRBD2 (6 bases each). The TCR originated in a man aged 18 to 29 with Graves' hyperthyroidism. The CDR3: CASSLRGLNSYEQYF. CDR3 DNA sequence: TGTGCCAGCAGTTTACGGGGGCTTAACTCCTACGAGCAGTACTTC.